This T cell receptor (beta chain) is drawn from a study of shared clonotypes between healthy human individuals. The authors distributed each subset's genomic DNA evenly over several immunoSEQ plates. Data came from immunoSEQ multiplex PCR; TCRdb stores just in-frame clones and leaves some out. The profile shows a few million clones, approximately 90% of them singletons. This clone has a single count. Its antigen is unknown. Study-level findings and limits: Among donors, clonotype sharing was expected to be affected by sequencing depth. Roughly 5% of naive CD4 clonotypes were common to several donors. Memory subsets had estimated richness that was generally smaller than that of naive subsets.

Germline assignment: CDR1 SGHNT and CDR2 YENEEA. This CDR3 has 20 amino acids. Trimming pared 5 bases from V and 0 bases from J, leaving 23 bases between. The sample taken for sequencing was naive CD4+ T cells sorted from blood. Subset noted: CD45RA+ positively selected. This sequence originates from a man aged 18 to 29 in good health. The chain joins TRBV11-3 to TRBJ2-6; a weak D match, TRBD2 (6 bases). This CDR3 reads CASSPGTGLWTNSGANVLTF. In DNA form, the CDR3 reads TGTGCCAGCAGCCCCGGGACGGGACTCTGGACCAACTCTGGGGCCAACGTCCTGACTTTC.